This T cell receptor (beta chain) comes out of a study of T cell repertoires in cytomegalovirus infection (dated 2019 in TCRdb). As for the study more broadly: Donor HLA type was relevant to the analysis, because carriage of CMV infection together with the matching HLA type was indicated by public TCR beta signatures.

V loses 1 base at its end and J loses 9 bases; junction bases beyond the gene matches: 7. The CDR3 covers 16 residues, taking in both the cysteine and the phenylalanine. Here the CDR3 DNA is all that survives: 48 bases in frame from base 1. CDR1 and CDR2 are drawn from the germline V gene: MNHEY, SVGEGT. For sequencing, an Illumina HiSeq 1500 was employed. Starting from the raw public reads, TCRdb applied fastp trimming at Q25, assembled clones with MiXCR and retained in-frame beta chains. Identical CDR3 protein sequences are pooled into one entry, listed with their most common genes and DNA. The sample table lists some 600,000 distinct CDR3 sequences, approximately 24% of them with a count of one. Under 8.5% of the sample is taken by the ten largest. As to this clonotype: Its antigen target is currently unknown. Qualities for individual bases were not recorded, and no much larger clone is one base off.

The full study reports these points: Carriers of CMV infection plus the relevant HLA type were discriminated by the cumulative frequency of public TCR beta family members in the study cohort and in an independent roughly 350-donor cohort. The ex vivo response was dominated by HLA-C-restricted CMV-specific TCR beta clonotypes, which also provided the single most frequent clonotype in two of eight donors.

The chain is assembled from TRBV6-2 or TRBV6-3 and TRBJ2-1; TRBD2 agrees with 12 junctional bases. Sequencing was performed on CD8+ T cells from PBMCs. The TCR sequence derives from a human donor in good health (CMV status not recorded). Some clones in this sample may be carry-over from other donors' samples. In nucleotide form, the sequence is TGTGCCAGCAGTTACTTCCTAGCGGGGGGGCGGGGTGAGCAGTTCTTC. This is translated as CASSYFLAGGRGEQFF.